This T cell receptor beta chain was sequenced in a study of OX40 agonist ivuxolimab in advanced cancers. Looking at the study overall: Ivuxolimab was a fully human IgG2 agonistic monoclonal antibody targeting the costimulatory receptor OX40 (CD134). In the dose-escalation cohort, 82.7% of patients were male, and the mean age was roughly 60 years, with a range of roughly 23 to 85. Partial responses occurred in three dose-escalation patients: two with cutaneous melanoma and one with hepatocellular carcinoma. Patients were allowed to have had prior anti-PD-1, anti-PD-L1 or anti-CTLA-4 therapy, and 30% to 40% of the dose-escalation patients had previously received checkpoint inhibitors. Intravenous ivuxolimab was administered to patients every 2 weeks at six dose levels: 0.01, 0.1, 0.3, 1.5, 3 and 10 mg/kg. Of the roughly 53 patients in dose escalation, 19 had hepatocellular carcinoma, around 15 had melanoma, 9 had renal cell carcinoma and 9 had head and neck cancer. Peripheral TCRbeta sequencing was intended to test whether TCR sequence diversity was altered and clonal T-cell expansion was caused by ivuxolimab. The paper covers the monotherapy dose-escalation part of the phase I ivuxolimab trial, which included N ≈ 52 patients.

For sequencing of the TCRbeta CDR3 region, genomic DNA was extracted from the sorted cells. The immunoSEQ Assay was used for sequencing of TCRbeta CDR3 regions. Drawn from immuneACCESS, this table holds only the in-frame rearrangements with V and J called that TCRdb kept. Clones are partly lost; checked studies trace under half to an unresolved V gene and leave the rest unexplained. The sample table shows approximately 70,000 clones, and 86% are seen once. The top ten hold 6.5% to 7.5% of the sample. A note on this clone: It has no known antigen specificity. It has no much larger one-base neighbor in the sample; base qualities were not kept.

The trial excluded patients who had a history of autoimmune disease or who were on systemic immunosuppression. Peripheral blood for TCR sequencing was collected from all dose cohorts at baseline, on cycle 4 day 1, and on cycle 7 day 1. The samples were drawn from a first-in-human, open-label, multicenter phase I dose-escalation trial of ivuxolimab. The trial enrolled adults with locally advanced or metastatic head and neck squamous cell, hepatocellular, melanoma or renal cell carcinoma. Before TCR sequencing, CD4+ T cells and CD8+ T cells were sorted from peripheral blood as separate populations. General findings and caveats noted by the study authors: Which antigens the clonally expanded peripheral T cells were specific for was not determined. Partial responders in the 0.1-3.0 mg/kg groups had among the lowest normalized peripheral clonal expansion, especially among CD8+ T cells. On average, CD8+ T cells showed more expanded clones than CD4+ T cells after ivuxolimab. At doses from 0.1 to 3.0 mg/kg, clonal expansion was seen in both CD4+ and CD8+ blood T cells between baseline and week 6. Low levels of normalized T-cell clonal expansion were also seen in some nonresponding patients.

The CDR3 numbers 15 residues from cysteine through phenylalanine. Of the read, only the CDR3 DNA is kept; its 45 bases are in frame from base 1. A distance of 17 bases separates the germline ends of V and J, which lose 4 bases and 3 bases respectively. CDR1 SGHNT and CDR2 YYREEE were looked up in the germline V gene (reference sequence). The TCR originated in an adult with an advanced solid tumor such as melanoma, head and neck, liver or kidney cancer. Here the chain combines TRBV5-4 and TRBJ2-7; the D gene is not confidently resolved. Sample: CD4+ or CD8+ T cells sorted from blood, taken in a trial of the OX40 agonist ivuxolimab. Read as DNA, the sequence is TGTGCCAGCAGCCAAGAGTCCCAGGACCGCTACGAGCAGTACTTC. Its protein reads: CASSQESQDRYEQYF.